This TCR beta chain is from a study of CD8+ T cells in alopecia areata. After removal of 3 bases from V and 7 bases from J, the junction contained 3 bases not matched to a gene. This CDR3 contains 14 residues. CDR1 is SGHTA, CDR2 FQGTGA, per germline. This sample's treatment: oral pan-JAK inhibitor, 5-10 mg twice daily. PBMCs were stained for CD3, CD4 and CD8, and CD4+ and CD8+ T cells were sorted. Extracted RNA was reverse transcribed into cDNA, the sequencing template. Using immunoSEQ multiplex PCR, the repertoire was profiled, and TCRdb retains in-frame clones only, with some absent. Of hundreds of thousands of clones in the sample, less than 45% were seen once.

The chain links TRBV7-3 to TRBJ2-1; TRBD2 aligns across 10 bases. The receptor's source is a human donor with alopecia areata. Specimen: CD4+ T cells sorted from blood, collected at roughly week 30, from a patient treated with tofacitinib. This chain's CDR3 is CASSLLAGANEQFF. DNA of the CDR3: TGTGCCAGCAGCTTGCTAGCGGGAGCGAATGAGCAGTTCTTC.